This T cell receptor beta chain was profiled in a study of blood T cells in healthy people across ages. Whole-study context: About one barcoded TCR beta cDNA was captured per two T cells.

The CDR3 runs to 15 residues. Trimming shortened V by 0 bases and J by 2 bases, and 11 bases separated the two germline ends. Germline assignment: CDR1 MGHRA and CDR2 YSYEKL. PCR was performed a second time for about 6 to 12 cycles using a sample-barcoded 5' primer and a J-beta primer mix. TCRdb re-analysed the 5' RACE reads in MiXCR, keeping a single row per CDR3 protein. The sample shows 850,000 to 1,000,000 distinct CDR3 sequences, just over 50% of them seen only once. This clonotype was picked up a small number of times. The sample comprised blood. The chain uses TRBV4-1 and TRBJ2-7, with D perhaps matching TRBD1 (5 bases). This receptor was taken from a woman aged 55-75 years in good health. The CDR3 loop is CASSQEGRVTYEQYF. The CDR3 DNA sequence: TGCGCCAGCAGCCAAGAAGGCAGGGTTACCTACGAGCAGTACTTC.